This T cell receptor beta chain was sequenced during a study of blood T cells in healthy people across ages. The V end lost 2 bases, the J end lost 6 bases, and 11 bases lay between the germline ends. The CDR3 totals 13 residues. Germline V CDR1 and CDR2: SGHVS, FQNEAQ. Through a sample-barcoded 5' primer and a J-beta primer mix, a second PCR was run for roughly 6 to 11 cycles. Each CDR3 protein gets one entry after TCRdb re-called the 5' RACE reads with MiXCR. In the table there are about a million distinct CDR3 sequences, roughly 47% of which are singletons. Sequences were obtained from blood. This chain connects TRBV7-8 to TRBJ2-7; no clear D gene. This TCR came from a woman in her sixties in good health. The CDR3 protein is CASSLLVSSEQYF. In nucleotides, the CDR3 is TGTGCCAGCAGCTTACTAGTCTCGTCCGAGCAGTACTTC.